These T cell receptor beta chains were read from a single sample in a study of cytomegalovirus exposure and HLA in healthy donors. Libraries were prepared by immunoSEQ multiplex PCR; TCRdb keeps only in-frame clonotypes and omits some of them. The sample consists of around 170,000 clones, roughly 82% of them appearing once. The source material was PBMCs. All receptors derive from a man aged 40-55 years in good health and CMV-seronegative. CDR3s include the opening cysteine and the closing phenylalanine or tryptophan. A D gene is named only where the DNA matches it firmly. Size tells how often a clone was seen (once, few, many) or the class of an expanded clone, and some rows leave it out.

>12|NA|NA|TRBJ2-3|TRBV7-2
CASSSFTDTQYF
TGTGCCAGCAGCTCCTTCACAGATACGCAGTATTTT
>13|NA|NA|TRBJ1-1|TRBV6-5
CASSPGEKGEAFF
TGTGCCAGCAGTCCAGGGGAAAAGGGTGAAGCTTTCTTT
>14|NA|NA|TRBJ2-7|TRBV4-3
CASRDTSSSYEQYF
TGCGCCAGCAGGGACACCTCCAGCTCCTACGAGCAGTACTTC
>13|NA|once|TRBJ1-1|TRBV10-3
CAISDTGNTEAFF
TGTGCCATCAGTGATACAGGGAACACTGAAGCTTTCTTT
>14|NA|NA|TRBJ1-4|TRBV28
CASSFTGWNEKLFF
TGTGCCAGCAGTTTTACAGGCTGGAATGAAAAACTGTTTTTT
>15|TRBD1|NA|TRBJ2-7|TRBV7-8
CASSLATGFGDEQYF
TGTGCCAGCAGCTTGGCGACAGGGTTCGGGGACGAGCAGTACTTC
>14|NA|once|TRBJ1-1|TRBV11-3
CASSSQGGNTEAFF
TGTGCCAGCAGCTCCCAGGGAGGGAACACTGAAGCTTTCTTT
>14|NA|NA|TRBJ1-1|TRBV5-1
CASSFSTGNTEAFF
TGCGCCAGCAGCTTCAGTACGGGGAACACTGAAGCTTTCTTT
>18|TRBD2|NA|TRBJ2-3|TRBV9
CASSVARTSGSFTDTQYF
TGTGCCAGCAGCGTAGCAAGGACTAGCGGGAGTTTTACAGATACGCAGTATTTT
>13|NA|NA|TRBJ1-1|TRBV5-1
CASSSTADTEAFF
TGCGCCAGCAGCAGCACGGCGGACACTGAAGCTTTCTTT
>18|TRBD2|NA|TRBJ2-3|TRBV29-1
CSVPSRPLAGGVHNTQYF
TGCAGCGTTCCCTCTCGCCCCCTAGCGGGAGGGGTCCATAATACGCAGTATTTT
>15|TRBD1|NA|TRBJ1-4|TRBV28
CASSLLRTGLKKLFF
TGTGCCAGCAGTTTATTGAGGACAGGGTTAAAAAAACTGTTTTTT
>18|TRBD1|NA|TRBJ1-3|TRBV18
CASRQGGPPTFSGNTIYF
TGTGCCAGCCGACAGGGAGGACCGCCGACTTTCTCTGGAAACACCATATATTTT
>15|TRBD1|NA|TRBJ2-5|TRBV11-2
CASSLRTGVGETQYF
TGTGCCAGCAGCTTGAGGACAGGGGTCGGGGAGACCCAGTACTTC